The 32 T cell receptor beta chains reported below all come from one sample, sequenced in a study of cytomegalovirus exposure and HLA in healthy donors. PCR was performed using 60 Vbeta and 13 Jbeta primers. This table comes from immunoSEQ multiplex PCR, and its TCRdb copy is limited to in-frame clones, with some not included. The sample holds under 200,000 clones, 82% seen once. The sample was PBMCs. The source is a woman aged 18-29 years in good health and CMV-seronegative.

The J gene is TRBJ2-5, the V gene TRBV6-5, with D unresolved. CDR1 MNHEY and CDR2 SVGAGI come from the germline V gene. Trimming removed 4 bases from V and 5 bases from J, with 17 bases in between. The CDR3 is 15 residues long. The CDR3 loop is CASSSPPELLETQYF. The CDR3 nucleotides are TGTGCCAGCAGTTCCCCCCCCGAGCTCCTGGAGACCCAGTACTTC.

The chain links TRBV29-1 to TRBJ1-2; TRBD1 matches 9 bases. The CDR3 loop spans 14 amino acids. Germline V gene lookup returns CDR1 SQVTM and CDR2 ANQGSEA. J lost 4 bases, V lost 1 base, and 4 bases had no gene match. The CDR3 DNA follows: TGCAGCGTTGAAGGGGGACAGGGTGTCTATGGCTACACCTTC. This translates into CSVEGGQGVYGYTF.

The CDR3 sequence: CASSLAKTYEQYF. CDR3 nucleotides: TGTGCCAGCAGTTTGGCCAAGACCTACGAGCAGTACTTC. This rearrangement joins TRBV27 to TRBJ2-7; D uncertain. The CDR3 is made up of 13 amino acids. Looked up from germline, CDR1 is MNHEY and CDR2 is SMNVEV (reference sequence). Trimming left V 3 bases short and J 2 bases short, with 8 bases between.

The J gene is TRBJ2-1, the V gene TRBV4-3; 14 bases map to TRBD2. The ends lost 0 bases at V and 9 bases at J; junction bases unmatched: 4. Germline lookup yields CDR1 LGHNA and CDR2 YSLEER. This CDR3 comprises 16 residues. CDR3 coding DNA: TGCGCCAGCAGCCAAGAGGGACTAGCGGGAGAGGGTGAGCAGTTCTTC. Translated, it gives CASSQEGLAGEGEQFF.

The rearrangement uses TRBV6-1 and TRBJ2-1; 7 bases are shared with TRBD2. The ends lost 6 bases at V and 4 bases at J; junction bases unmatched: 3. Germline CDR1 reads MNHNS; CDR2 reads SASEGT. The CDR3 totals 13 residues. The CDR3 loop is CASRGLLYNEQFF. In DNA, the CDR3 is TGTGCCAGCAGGGGACTATTATACAATGAGCAGTTCTTC.

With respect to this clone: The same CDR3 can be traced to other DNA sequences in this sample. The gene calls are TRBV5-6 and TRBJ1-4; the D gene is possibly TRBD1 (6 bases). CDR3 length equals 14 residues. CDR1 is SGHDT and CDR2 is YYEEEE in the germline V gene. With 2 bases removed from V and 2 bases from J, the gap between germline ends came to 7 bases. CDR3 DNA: TGTGCCAGCAGCTTAGGACAGACTAATGAAAAACTGTTTTTT. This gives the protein CASSLGQTNEKLFF.

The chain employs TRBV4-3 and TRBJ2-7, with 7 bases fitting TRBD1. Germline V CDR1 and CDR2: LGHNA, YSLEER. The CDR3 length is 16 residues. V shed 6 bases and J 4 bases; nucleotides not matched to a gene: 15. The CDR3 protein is CASSRNLGQGVYEQYF. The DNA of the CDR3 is TGCGCCAGCAGTCGTAATCTGGGGCAGGGGGTGTACGAGCAGTACTTC.

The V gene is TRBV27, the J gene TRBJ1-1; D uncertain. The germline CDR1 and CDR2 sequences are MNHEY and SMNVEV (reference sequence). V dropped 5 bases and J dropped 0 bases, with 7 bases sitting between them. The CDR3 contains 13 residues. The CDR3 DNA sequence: TGTGCCAGCAGTGGGGAGGTGAACACTGAAGCTTTCTTT. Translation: CASSGEVNTEAFF.

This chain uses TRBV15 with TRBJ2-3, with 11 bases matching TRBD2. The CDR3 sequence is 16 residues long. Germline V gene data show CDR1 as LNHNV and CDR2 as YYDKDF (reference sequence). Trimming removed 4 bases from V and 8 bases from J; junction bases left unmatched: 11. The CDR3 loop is CATSILAGERGGTQYF. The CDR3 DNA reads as TGTGCCACCAGCATACTAGCGGGAGAAAGGGGGGGTACGCAGTATTTT. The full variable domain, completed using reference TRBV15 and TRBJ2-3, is DAMVIQNPRYQVTQFGKPVTLSCSQTLNHNVMYWYQQKSSQAPKLLFHYYDKDFNNEADTPDNFQSRRPNTSFCFLDIRSPGLGDTAMYLCATSILAGERGGTQYFGPGTRLTVL.

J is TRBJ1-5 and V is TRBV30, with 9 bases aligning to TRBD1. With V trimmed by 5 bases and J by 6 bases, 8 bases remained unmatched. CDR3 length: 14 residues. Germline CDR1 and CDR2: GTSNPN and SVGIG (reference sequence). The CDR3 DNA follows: TGTGCCTGGGATACAGGGGGCACGGGTCAGCCCCAGCATTTT. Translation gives CAWDTGGTGQPQHF.

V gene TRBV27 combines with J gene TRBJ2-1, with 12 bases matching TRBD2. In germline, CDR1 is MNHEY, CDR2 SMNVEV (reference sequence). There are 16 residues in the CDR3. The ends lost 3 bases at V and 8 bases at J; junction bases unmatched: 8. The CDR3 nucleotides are TGTGCCAGCAGTTTCCGGACTAGCGGGATATGGGATGAGCAGTTCTTC. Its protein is CASSFRTSGIWDEQFF.

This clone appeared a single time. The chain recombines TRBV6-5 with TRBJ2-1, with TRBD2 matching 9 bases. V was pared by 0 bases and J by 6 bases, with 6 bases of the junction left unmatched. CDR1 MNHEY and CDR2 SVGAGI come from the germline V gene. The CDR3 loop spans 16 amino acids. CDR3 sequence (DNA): TGTGCCAGCAGTTACTCGGGACTAGCCGATTCCAATGAGCAGTTCTTC. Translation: CASSYSGLADSNEQFF.

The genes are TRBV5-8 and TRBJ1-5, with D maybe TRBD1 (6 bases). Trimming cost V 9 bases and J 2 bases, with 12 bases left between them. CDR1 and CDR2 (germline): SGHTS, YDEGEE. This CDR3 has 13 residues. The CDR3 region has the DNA TGTGCCACCAACAGGGATGGCAATCAGCCCCAGCATTTT. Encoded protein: CATNRDGNQPQHF.

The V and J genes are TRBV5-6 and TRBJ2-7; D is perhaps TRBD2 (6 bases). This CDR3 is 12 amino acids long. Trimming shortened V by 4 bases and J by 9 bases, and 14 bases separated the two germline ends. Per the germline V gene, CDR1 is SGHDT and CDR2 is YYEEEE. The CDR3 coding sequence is TGTGCCAGCAGCCTCGCCGGGGGTTGGCAGTACGTC. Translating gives CASSLAGGWQYV.

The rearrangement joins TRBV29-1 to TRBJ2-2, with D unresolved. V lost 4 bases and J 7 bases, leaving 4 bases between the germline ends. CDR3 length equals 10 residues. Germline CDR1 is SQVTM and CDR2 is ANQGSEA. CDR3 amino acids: CSVALGELFF. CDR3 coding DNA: TGCAGCGTTGCTCTCGGGGAGCTGTTTTTT.

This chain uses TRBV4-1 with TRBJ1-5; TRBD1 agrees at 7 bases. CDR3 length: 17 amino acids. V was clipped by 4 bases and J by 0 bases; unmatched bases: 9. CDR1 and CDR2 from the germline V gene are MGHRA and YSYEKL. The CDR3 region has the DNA TGCGCCAGCAGCCTAGGACAGGACCTTTATAGCAATCAGCCCCAGCATTTT. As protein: CASSLGQDLYSNQPQHF.

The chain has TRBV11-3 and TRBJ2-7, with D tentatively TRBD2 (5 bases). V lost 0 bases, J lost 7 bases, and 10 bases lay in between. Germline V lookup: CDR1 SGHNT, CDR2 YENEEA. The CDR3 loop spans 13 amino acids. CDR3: CASSLDPPGEQYF. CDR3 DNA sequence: TGTGCCAGCAGCTTAGATCCACCGGGAGAGCAGTACTTC.

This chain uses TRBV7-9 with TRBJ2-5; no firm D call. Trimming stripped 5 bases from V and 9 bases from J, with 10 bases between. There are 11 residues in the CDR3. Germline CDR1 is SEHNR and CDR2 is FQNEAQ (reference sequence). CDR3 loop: CASSPLGAQYF. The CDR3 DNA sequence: TGTGCCAGCAGCCCATTAGGAGCCCAGTACTTC.

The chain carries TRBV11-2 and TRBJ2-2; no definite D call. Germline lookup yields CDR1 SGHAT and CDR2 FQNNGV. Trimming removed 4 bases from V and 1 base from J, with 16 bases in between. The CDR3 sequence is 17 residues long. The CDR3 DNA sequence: TGTGCCAGCAGCTCCCTGGTATCTGGCCAGAACACCGGGGAGCTGTTTTTT. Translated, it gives CASSSLVSGQNTGELFF.

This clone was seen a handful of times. CDR3 sequence: CASSLGLGFEQFF. The CDR3 DNA follows: TGTGCCAGCAGCTTGGGACTAGGATTCGAGCAGTTCTTC. V and J are TRBV5-6 and TRBJ2-1, with a possible D match to TRBD2 (6 bases). Germline V gene sequence: CDR1 SGHDT, CDR2 YYEEEE. The CDR3 spans 13 residues. Trimming stripped 0 bases from V and 10 bases from J, with 11 bases between.

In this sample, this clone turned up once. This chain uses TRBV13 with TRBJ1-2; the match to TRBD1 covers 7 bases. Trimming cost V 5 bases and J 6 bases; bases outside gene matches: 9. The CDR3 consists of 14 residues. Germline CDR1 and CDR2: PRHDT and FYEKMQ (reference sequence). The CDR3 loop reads CASSLSGQAHGYTF. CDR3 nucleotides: TGTGCCAGCAGCCTGTCCGGACAGGCCCATGGCTACACCTTC.

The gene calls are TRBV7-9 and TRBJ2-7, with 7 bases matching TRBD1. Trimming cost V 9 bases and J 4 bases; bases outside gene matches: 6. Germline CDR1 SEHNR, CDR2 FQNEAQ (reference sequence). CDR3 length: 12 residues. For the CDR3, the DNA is TGTGCCAGTGACAGGGTTGGGTACGAGCAGTACTTC. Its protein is CASDRVGYEQYF.

The CDR3 spells CAWSDGHDRFQETQYF. CDR3 bases: TGTGCCTGGAGTGACGGGCATGACAGGTTCCAAGAGACCCAGTACTTC. The genes are TRBV30 and TRBJ2-5, with D possibly being TRBD1 (6 bases). Deletions cut 1 base from V and 1 base from J, with 16 bases between. The CDR3 sequence is 16 residues long. Germline CDR1 is GTSNPN and CDR2 is SVGIG (reference sequence).

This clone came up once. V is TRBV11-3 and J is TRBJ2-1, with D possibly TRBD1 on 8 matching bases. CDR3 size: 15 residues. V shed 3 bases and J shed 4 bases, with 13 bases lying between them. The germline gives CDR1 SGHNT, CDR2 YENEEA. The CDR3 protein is CASSFERDRYNEQFF. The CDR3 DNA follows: TGTGCCAGCAGCTTCGAGCGGGACAGGTACAATGAGCAGTTCTTC.

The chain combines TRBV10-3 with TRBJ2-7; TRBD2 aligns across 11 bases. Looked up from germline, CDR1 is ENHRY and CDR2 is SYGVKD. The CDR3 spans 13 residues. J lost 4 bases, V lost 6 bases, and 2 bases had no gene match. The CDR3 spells CAIRLAGEYEQYF. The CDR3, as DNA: TGTGCCATCAGACTAGCGGGAGAATACGAGCAGTACTTC.

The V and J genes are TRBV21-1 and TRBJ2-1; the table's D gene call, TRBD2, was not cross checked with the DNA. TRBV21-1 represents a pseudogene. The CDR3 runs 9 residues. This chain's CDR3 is CASSVALFF. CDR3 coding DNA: TGTGCCAGCAGCGTAGCCTTGTTCTTC.

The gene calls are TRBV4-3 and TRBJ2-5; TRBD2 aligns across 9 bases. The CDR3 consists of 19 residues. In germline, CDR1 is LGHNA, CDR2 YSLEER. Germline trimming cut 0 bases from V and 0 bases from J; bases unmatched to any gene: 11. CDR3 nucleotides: TGCGCCAGCAGCCAAGAATGGGCTAGCGGGAATCGGTACCAAGAGACCCAGTACTTC. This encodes CASSQEWASGNRYQETQYF.

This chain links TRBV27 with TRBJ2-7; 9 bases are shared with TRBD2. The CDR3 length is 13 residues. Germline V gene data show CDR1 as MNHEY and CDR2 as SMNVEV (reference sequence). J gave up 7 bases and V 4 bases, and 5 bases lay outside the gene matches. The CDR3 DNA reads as TGTGCCAGCAGTTCCACGCTAGCGGGAGAGCAGTACTTC. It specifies CASSSTLAGEQYF.

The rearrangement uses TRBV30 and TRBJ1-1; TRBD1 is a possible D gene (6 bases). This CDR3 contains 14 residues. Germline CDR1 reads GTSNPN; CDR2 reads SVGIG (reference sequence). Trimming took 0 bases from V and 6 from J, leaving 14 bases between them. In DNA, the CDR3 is TGTGCCTGGAGTGTACGGCGGGGGCGCTCTGAAGCTTTCTTT. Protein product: CAWSVRRGRSEAFF. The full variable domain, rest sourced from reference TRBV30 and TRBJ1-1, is SQTIHQWPATLVQPVGSPLSLECTVEGTSNPNLYWYRQAAGRGLQLLFYSVGIGQISSEVPQNLSASRPQDRQFILSSKKLLLSDSGFYLCAWSVRRGRSEAFFGQGTRLTVV.

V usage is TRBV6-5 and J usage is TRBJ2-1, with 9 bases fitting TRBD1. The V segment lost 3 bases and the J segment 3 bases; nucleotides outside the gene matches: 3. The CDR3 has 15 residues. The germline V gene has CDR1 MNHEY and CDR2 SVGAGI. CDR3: CASSYRDRDYNEQFF. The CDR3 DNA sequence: TGTGCCAGCAGTTATCGGGACAGGGACTACAATGAGCAGTTCTTC.

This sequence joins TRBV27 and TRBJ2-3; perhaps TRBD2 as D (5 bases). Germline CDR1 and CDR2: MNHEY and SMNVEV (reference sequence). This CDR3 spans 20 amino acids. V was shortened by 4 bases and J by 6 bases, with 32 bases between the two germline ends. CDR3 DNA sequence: TGTGCCAGCAGTTCCCGTGGGCCGGGGTCCCAAAGCCCGATCGGGGATACGCAGTATTTT. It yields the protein CASSSRGPGSQSPIGDTQYF.

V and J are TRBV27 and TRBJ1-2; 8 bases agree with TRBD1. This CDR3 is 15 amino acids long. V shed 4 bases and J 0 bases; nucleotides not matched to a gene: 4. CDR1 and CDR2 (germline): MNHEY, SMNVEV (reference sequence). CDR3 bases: TGTGCCAGCAGTTCAGGGGGCCCCGCTAACTATGGCTACACCTTC. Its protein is CASSSGGPANYGYTF.